The T cell receptor (beta chain) described here comes from a study of CD8+ T cells in alopecia areata. Whole-study findings and limits: Against the mouse data, patients shared TCRs less clearly, possibly for HLA reasons.

Extracted RNA was reverse transcribed into cDNA, the sequencing template. Using immunoSEQ multiplex PCR, the repertoire was profiled, and TCRdb retains in-frame clones only, with some absent. Counted here are approximately 65,000 clones, approximately 45% occurring once; the ten biggest clones make up about 15%. As for this clone: Its matching antigen is unknown.

The CDR3 runs to 14 residues. V gave up 7 bases and J gave up 2 bases, with 18 bases separating them. Germline-derived CDR1 and CDR2 are SQVTM and ANQGSEA. The specimen was CD8+ T cells sorted from blood, collected at week 0. This TCR was sampled from a human donor with alopecia areata. V gene TRBV29-1 combines with J gene TRBJ2-7; possibly TRBD2 for D (7 bases). The chain's CDR3 is CSGLGGDKTYEQYF. CDR3 in DNA: TGCAGCGGCCTGGGGGGGGACAAAACCTACGAGCAGTACTTC.